A selection of T cell receptor beta chains follows, all from one sample in a study of blood T cells in healthy people across ages. TCRdb re-called the 5' RACE reads with MiXCR, one entry per CDR3 protein. The repertoire consists of 800,000 to 950,000 distinct CDR3 sequences, with approximately 32% occurring once and the leading ten covering 10% to 13%. The same sample was also studied in work on T cells of mothers and their children.

Sequenced material: blood. All receptors derive from a woman in her 40s in good health. CDR3s include the opening cysteine and the closing phenylalanine or tryptophan. The D gene is left open where the match is weak. The size entry is marked missing in some rows and otherwise reads once, few, many or a size class.

TRBJ2-5	TRBV5-5	few	-	TGTGCCAGCACCCCGATCCCCAGGGGTAGTGGAGAGACCCAGTACTTC	CASTPIPRGSGETQYF
TRBJ1-2	TRBV10-3	many	TRBD1	TGTGCCATCAGACTGACAGGGAACTATGGCTACACCTTC	CAIRLTGNYGYTF
TRBJ2-1	TRBV24-1	-	-	TGTGCCACCAGTGATGTTATTCTCGGTAACTCCTACAATGAGCAGTTCTTC	CATSDVILGNSYNEQFF
TRBJ2-7	TRBV20-1	-	-	TGCAGTGCTCCCAGGGGGAGCGGGGTCACAAGCTACGAGCAGTACTTC	CSAPRGSGVTSYEQYF
TRBJ2-7	TRBV20-1	few	-	TGCAGTGCTAAGTTGGACTATTCCGAGCAGTACTTC	CSAKLDYSEQYF
TRBJ2-3	TRBV10-3	-	TRBD2	TGTGTCATCAGTGATCCTAGCGGGGGGGCCACCACAGATACGCAGTATTTT	CVISDPSGGATTDTQYF
TRBJ2-3	TRBV20-1	few	-	TGCAGTGCTAGAGACTCTAAGACGACTAGAGCCACAGATACGCAGTATTTT	CSARDSKTTRATDTQYF
TRBJ1-1	TRBV7-9	-	TRBD1	TGTGCCAGCAGCTCTCGGACAGGGTCTGATCTTGAAGCTTTCTTT	CASSSRTGSDLEAFF
TRBJ2-1	TRBV5-1	few	-	TGCGCCAGCACCTACCGGAGGGGTAATGAGCAGTTCTTC	CASTYRRGNEQFF
TRBJ1-2	TRBV28	few	TRBD1	TGTGCCATCGTCTCCGGGACAGGGCGTACTGGCTACACCTTC	CAIVSGTGRTGYTF
TRBJ2-5	TRBV11-2	-	TRBD2	TGTGCCAGCAGCTTAGGTGCCCGTGCGGGGGGCCAGTACTTC	CASSLGARAGGQYF
TRBJ2-2	TRBV7-7	-	-	TGTGCTAGCAGCCCCCAGGGGGGCACCGGGGAGCTGTTTTTT	CASSPQGGTGELFF
TRBJ2-3	TRBV5-1	-	-	TGCGCCAGCAGCTTGGTGGACAGCGCAGATACGCAGTATTTT	CASSLVDSADTQYF
TRBJ2-5	TRBV5-1	-	-	TGCGCCAGCAGCCACCTAGGGGAGACCCAGTACTTC	CASSHLGETQYF
TRBJ2-3	TRBV2	-	-	TGTGCCAGCAGTGGCCGACTAGCAGATACGCAGTATTTT	CASSGRLADTQYF
TRBJ1-4	TRBV6-5	few	-	TGTGCCAGCAGCCCTTTCGACTTAGGGGGAAAACTGTTTTTT	CASSPFDLGGKLFF
TRBJ2-3	TRBV14	-	TRBD2	TGTGCCAGCAGCACCGCGGGACTAGCGTCTAGAGATACGCAGTATTTT	CASSTAGLASRDTQYF
TRBJ2-7	TRBV7-2	many	-	TGTGCCAGCAGCCCCCAAGGTACCACAATGCGGGTCGAGCAGTACTTC	CASSPQGTTMRVEQYF
TRBJ2-5	TRBV5-1	many	TRBD1	TGCGCCAGCAGCCCGGACAGGGCGATTCAAGAGACCCAGTACTTC	CASSPDRAIQETQYF
TRBJ1-2	TRBV11-2	many	TRBD1	TGTGCCAGCAGCTTAGGGTTATCCGGGACAGGGGGCGCATCCTATGGCTACACCTTC	CASSLGLSGTGGASYGYTF
TRBJ1-1	TRBV7-2	few	-	TGTGCCAGCAGCTTAGCCCCCCCCCGCAGGGGCACTGAAGCTTTCTTT	CASSLAPPRRGTEAFF
TRBJ2-1	TRBV6-1	few	-	TGTGCCAGCAGTGAATCGCTAGCTGTTGAGCAGTTCTTC	CASSESLAVEQFF
TRBJ2-3	TRBV7-9	few	-	TGTGCCAGCAGCCGACCGGCCCGGGACTCCACAGATACGCAGTATTTT	CASSRPARDSTDTQYF
TRBJ2-3	TRBV29-1	-	TRBD2	TGCAGCGTTAAGCGGGGGGGCGTGAGCACAGATACGCAGTATTTT	CSVKRGGVSTDTQYF
TRBJ2-5	TRBV6-5	-	TRBD2	TGTGCCAGCAGCTTCACTCGACTAGCGGGAGGGCTTGGTGAGACCCAGTACTTC	CASSFTRLAGGLGETQYF
TRBJ1-5	TRBV7-2	-	-	TGTGCCAGCAGCTTCCGACAGCGGGGTCAGCCCCAGCATTTT	CASSFRQRGQPQHF
TRBJ2-3	TRBV7-6	-	TRBD2	TGTGCCAGCAGCTTACCTAGCGGGGGTGCTAGCACAGATACGCAGTATTTT	CASSLPSGGASTDTQYF
TRBJ2-7	TRBV6-6	many	-	TGTGCCAGCACCCCGGGCCAGCAATACGAGCAGTACTTC	CASTPGQQYEQYF
TRBJ2-6	TRBV7-2	few	-	TGTGCCAGCAGCCTGGACAGTTCGGTTGGGGCCAACGTCCTGACTTTC	CASSLDSSVGANVLTF
TRBJ2-5	TRBV2	many	-	TGTGCCAGCAATCCAGAAGAGACCCAGTACTTC	CASNPEETQYF
TRBJ1-2	TRBV20-1	many	-	TGCAGTGCTAGAGAGGGAGCCACCGCCTATGGCTACACCTTC	CSAREGATAYGYTF
TRBJ2-5	TRBV7-2	-	-	TGTGCCAGCAGCTTCAGAGAGGACCGAGGGGAGACCCAGTACTTC	CASSFREDRGETQYF
TRBJ2-3	TRBV6-4	-	TRBD1	TGTGCCAGCAGTGACACAGGGGGGCTTACGCAGTATTTT	CASSDTGGLTQYF
TRBJ1-1	TRBV7-8	-	TRBD1	TGTGCCAGCAAAAGGGGAGGGGGCAACACTGAAGCTTTCTTT	CASKRGGGNTEAFF
TRBJ1-5	TRBV7-2	-	-	TGTGCCAGCAGCTCAGGATTTGACAATCAGCCCCAGCATTTT	CASSSGFDNQPQHF